These 14 T cell receptor beta chains share one sample of origin, sequenced in a study of T cell clonotyping in hematopoietic cell transplantation. Only in-frame clones appear in the TCRdb table, and some are missing; sequencing was by immunoSEQ multiplex PCR. The profile shows roughly 4,800 clones, 15% to 20% of them singletons. This specimen was PBMCs, taken 180 days after allogeneic stem cell transplant. These receptors were obtained from a male patient in his late teens or twenties who had an allogeneic stem cell transplant, so the T cells may come from the graft donor. Some clones in this sample may be carry-over from other donors' samples.

The chain has TRBV30 and TRBJ2-7; the D gene is possibly TRBD1 (5 bases). The V gene's germline CDR1 is GTSNPN and CDR2 SVGIG (reference sequence). Trimming left V 0 bases short and J 9 bases short, with 15 bases between. The CDR3 contains 13 residues. The DNA of the CDR3 is TGTGCCTGGAGTGTTGTCAGGGCTAAACGGCAGTACTTC. Encoded protein: CAWSVVRAKRQYF.

The rearrangement joins TRBV30 to TRBJ1-2; TRBD1 matches at 7 bases. V dropped 0 bases and J dropped 4; count of bases not matched to a gene: 2. The germline V gene has CDR1 GTSNPN and CDR2 SVGIG (reference sequence). The CDR3 spans 13 residues. Written as DNA, the CDR3 is TGTGCCTGGAGTGTAGGGACAGTCTATGGCTACACCTTC. Protein product: CAWSVGTVYGYTF.

This clone qualifies as large (0.1 to 1%). The rearrangement links TRBV30 to TRBJ2-7; no firm D call. With 3 bases removed from V and 6 bases from J, the gap between germline ends came to 9 bases. Germline V gene lookup returns CDR1 GTSNPN and CDR2 SVGIG (reference sequence). This CDR3 has 11 amino acids. DNA for the CDR3: TGTGCCTGGAGGCCCGGCGGCGAGCAGTACTTC. Protein sequence: CAWRPGGEQYF.

This clone was seen a handful of times. V and J are TRBV4-2 and TRBJ2-7, with TRBD1 matching over 9 bases. Germline trimming cut 6 bases from V and 5 bases from J; bases unmatched to any gene: 8. Germline CDR1 LGHNA, CDR2 YNFKEQ. The CDR3 has 14 residues. The CDR3 loop reads CASSSTGGRDEQYF. The CDR3 bases are TGTGCCAGCAGTTCGACAGGGGGTAGAGACGAGCAGTACTTC.

The rearrangement links TRBV14 to TRBJ1-6, with a tentative D call TRBD1 (6 bases). This CDR3 region has 15 residues. V shed 4 bases and J shed 8 bases, with 15 bases lying between them. Per germline, CDR1 SGHDN and CDR2 FVKESK. CDR3 in amino acids: CASSLQGTLDSPLHF. Here the CDR3 DNA reads TGTGCCAGCAGCCTACAGGGAACTTTAGATTCACCCCTCCACTTT.

This clone is deemed medium-sized (0.01 to 0.1%). The chain links TRBV27 to TRBJ1-6; D possibly corresponds to TRBD1 (5 bases). This CDR3 is 14 amino acids long. Germline assignment: CDR1 MNHEY and CDR2 SMNVEV (reference sequence). The germline V and J ends were trimmed by 5 bases and 10 bases, with 15 bases remaining between them. The chain's CDR3 is CASSPLGANSPLHF. CDR3 DNA: TGTGCCAGCAGTCCCCTTGGGGCCAACTCACCCCTCCACTTT.

This clone was seen only a few times. The chain combines TRBV6-5 with TRBJ2-7, with D maybe TRBD2 (6 bases). Trimming stripped 4 bases from V and 6 bases from J, with 10 bases between. This CDR3 spans 12 amino acids. From germline, CDR1 is MNHEY and CDR2 SVGAGI. The CDR3 DNA is TGTGCCAGCAGTTGGGCCGGGGGCGAGCAGTACTTC. Its translation is CASSWAGGEQYF.

The genes are TRBV29-1 and TRBJ2-3; D unresolved. Germline CDR1 and CDR2: SQVTM and ANQGSEA. The CDR3 sequence is 12 residues long. V lost 5 bases, J lost 0 bases, and 6 bases lay in between. This CDR3 is CSVKSSTDTQYF. DNA for the CDR3: TGCAGCGTTAAGTCTAGCACAGATACGCAGTATTTT.

The V call is TRBV30, the J call TRBJ1-2; D unclear. Trimming removed 5 bases at V and 4 bases at J, with 17 bases between. This CDR3 is built from 14 residues. Per germline, CDR1 GTSNPN and CDR2 SVGIG (reference sequence). CDR3 region: CAWSRSGRLYGYTF. CDR3 DNA: TGTGCCTGGTCTCGGTCAGGACGCCTCTATGGCTACACCTTC.

This clone was seen a few times. The CDR3 is CASSIDGPNTEAFF. CDR3 coding DNA: TGTGCCAGTAGTATTGATGGGCCTAACACTGAAGCTTTCTTT. J is TRBJ1-1 and V is TRBV19, with D hard to call. The CDR3 is made up of 14 amino acids. The germline V and J ends were trimmed by 3 bases and 2 bases, with 10 bases remaining between them. CDR1 and CDR2 (germline): LNHDA, SQIVND (reference sequence).

The chain links TRBV5-6 to TRBJ2-5; possible D gene TRBD1, 6 bases. V was cut by 3 bases and J by 0 bases, with 9 bases left in between. This CDR3 is 14 amino acids long. The germline V gene has CDR1 SGHDT and CDR2 YYEEEE. CDR3 amino acids: CASSSDSNQETQYF. As DNA, the CDR3 is TGTGCCAGCAGCTCGGACAGCAACCAAGAGACCCAGTACTTC.

The chain links TRBV30 to TRBJ2-3; no reliable D call. CDR1 is GTSNPN, CDR2 SVGIG, per germline (reference sequence). The ends were cut back, 0 bases at V and 7 bases at J, with 5 bases in the middle. This CDR3 has 11 residues. The CDR3 loop reads CAWSVPNTQYF. CDR3 DNA sequence: TGTGCCTGGAGTGTACCAAATACGCAGTATTTT.

This clone came up a few times. V is TRBV2 and J is TRBJ2-7, with no clear D. The germline CDR1 and CDR2 sequences are SNHLY and FYNNEI. CDR3 size: 12 residues. V lost 4 bases, J lost 4 bases, and 8 bases lay in between. The CDR3 DNA sequence: TGTGCCAGCAGTGCATTAGGGTACGAGCAGTACTTC. As protein: CASSALGYEQYF.

This chain uses TRBV9 with TRBJ2-5; no firm D call. The J call may be mistaken, given a closer DNA end match to TRBJ2-7. CDR3 length: 12 amino acids. CDR1 is SGDLS, CDR2 YYNGEE, per germline. CDR3 residues: CASSVGQSEQYF. The CDR3, as DNA: TGTGCCAGCAGCGTAGGACAAAGCGAGCAGTACTTC.